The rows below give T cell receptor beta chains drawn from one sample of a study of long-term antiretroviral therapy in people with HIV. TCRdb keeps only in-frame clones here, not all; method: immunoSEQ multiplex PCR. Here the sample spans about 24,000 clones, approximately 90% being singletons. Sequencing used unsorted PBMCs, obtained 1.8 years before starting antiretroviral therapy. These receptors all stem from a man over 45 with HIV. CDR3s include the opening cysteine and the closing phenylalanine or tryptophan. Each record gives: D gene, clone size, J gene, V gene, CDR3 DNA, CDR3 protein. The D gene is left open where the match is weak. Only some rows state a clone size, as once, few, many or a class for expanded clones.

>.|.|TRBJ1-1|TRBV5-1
TGCGCCAGCAGCCTGACGATGGTCGGACGCGAAGCTTTCTTT
CASSLTMVGREAFF
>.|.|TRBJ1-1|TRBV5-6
TGTGCCACCCGTACCGGACAGAAGACTGAAGCTTTCTTT
CATRTGQKTEAFF
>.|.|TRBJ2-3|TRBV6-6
TGTGCCAGCAGTTACTTTGAGCATCTCACAGATACGCAGTATTTT
CASSYFEHLTDTQYF
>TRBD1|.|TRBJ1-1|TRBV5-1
TGCGCCAGCAGCCCCACAGGGGCGGCGAACACTGAAGCTTTCTTT
CASSPTGAANTEAFF
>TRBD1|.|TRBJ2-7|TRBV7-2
TGTGCCAGCAGCTCCGGTTTAGGGGGCGGCTACGAGCAGTACTTC
CASSSGLGGGYEQYF
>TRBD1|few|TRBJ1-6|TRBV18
TGTGCCAGCTCACCGGGACAGGGTACAAATTCACCCCTCCACTTT
CASSPGQGTNSPLHF
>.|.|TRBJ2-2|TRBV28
TGTGCCAGCAGTTTAGCTTGGGGACAAGGAACCGGGGAGCTGTTTTTT
CASSLAWGQGTGELFF
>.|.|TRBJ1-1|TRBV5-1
TGCGCCAGCAGCTCCCAGAACACTGAAGCTTTCTTT
CASSSQNTEAFF
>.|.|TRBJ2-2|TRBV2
TGTGCCAGCAGTGAGTGGGGGTCCATCGGGGAGCTGTTTTTT
CASSEWGSIGELFF
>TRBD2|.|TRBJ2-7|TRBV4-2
TGTGCCAGCAGCCGGGGACTAGCGCCATCCTACGAGCAGTACTTC
CASSRGLAPSYEQYF
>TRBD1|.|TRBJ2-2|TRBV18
TGTGCCAGCTCACCTAGGACAGGGTCGAACACCGGGGAGCTGTTTTTT
CASSPRTGSNTGELFF
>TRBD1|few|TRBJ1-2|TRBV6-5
TGTGCCAGTCATAGACAGGGGGTTGGCTACACCTTC
CASHRQGVGYTF
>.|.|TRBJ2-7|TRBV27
TGTGCCAGCAGTTTAACCCTCTCGACATTCTCCTACGAGCAGTACTTC
CASSLTLSTFSYEQYF
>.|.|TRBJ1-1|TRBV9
TGTGCCAGCAGCGTAGTGGCGCAGAACACTGAAGCTTTCTTT
CASSVVAQNTEAFF
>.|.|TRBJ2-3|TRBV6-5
TGTGCCAGCAGATCACAGGGAGATACGCAGTATTTT
CASRSQGDTQYF
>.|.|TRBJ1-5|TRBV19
TGTGCCAGTAGTATAGATCTATTGACGGCAAAAGGGTTGAATCAGCCCCAGCATTTT
CASSIDLLTAKGLNQPQHF
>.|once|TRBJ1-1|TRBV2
TGTGCCAGCAGTGCCGACAGCTCCATTGAAGCTTTCTTT
CASSADSSIEAFF
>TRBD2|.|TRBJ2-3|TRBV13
TGTGCCAGCAGCTTAGCCCAGGGACTAGCGGGATCAGATACGCAGTATTTT
CASSLAQGLAGSDTQYF
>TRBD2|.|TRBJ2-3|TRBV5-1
TGCGCCAGCAGCTTGGATGTAGCGGGGGGGCCAGATACGCAGTATTTT
CASSLDVAGGPDTQYF